This TCR beta chain was recovered during a study of cytomegalovirus exposure and HLA in healthy donors. CDR1 and CDR2 from the germline V gene are MNHNY and SVGAGI (reference sequence). V shed 4 bases and J 4 bases; nucleotides not matched to a gene: 11. The length of the CDR3 is 16 residues. The PCR used 60 Vbeta and 13 Jbeta primers. TCRdb's table, derived via immunoSEQ multiplex PCR, lists solely in-frame clones and lacks some. The table lists some 150,000 clones, with 2% to 2.5% in the top ten. The rearrangement uses TRBV6-6 and TRBJ2-5; TRBD2 aligns across 8 bases. This TCR was recovered from a woman between 18 and 29 years old in good health and CMV-seronegative. The specimen sequenced was PBMCs. CDR3 DNA sequence: TGTGCCAGCAGTTTCCCCCGAGGGGCGGGAGGAGAGACCCAGTACTTC. This encodes CASSFPRGAGGETQYF.